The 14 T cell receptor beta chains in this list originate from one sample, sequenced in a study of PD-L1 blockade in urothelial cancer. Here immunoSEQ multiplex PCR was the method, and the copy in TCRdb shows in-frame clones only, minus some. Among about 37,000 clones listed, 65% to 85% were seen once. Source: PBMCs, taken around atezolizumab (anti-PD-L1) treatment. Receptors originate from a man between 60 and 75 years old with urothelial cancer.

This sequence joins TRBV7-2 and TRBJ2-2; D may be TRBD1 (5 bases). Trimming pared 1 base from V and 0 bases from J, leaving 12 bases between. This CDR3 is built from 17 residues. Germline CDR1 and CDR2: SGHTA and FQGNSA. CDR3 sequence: CASSLGGASANTGELFF. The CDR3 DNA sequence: TGTGCCAGCAGCTTAGGTGGGGCCTCCGCGAACACCGGGGAGCTGTTTTTT. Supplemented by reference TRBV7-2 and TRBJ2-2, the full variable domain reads GAGVSQSPSNKVTEKGKDVELRCDPISGHTALYWYRQSLGQGLEFLIYFQGNSAPDKSGLPSDRFSAERTGGSVSTLTIQRTQQEDSAVYLCASSLGGASANTGELFFGEGSRLTVL.

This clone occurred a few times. In nucleotides, the CDR3 is TGCGCCAGCAGGGCCGGGACAGGCGGCGCCCAAGAGACCCAGTACTTC. Protein sequence: CASRAGTGGAQETQYF. The genes are TRBV5-1 and TRBJ2-5, with 8 bases lining up with TRBD1. This CDR3 comprises 16 residues. Unmatched junction bases numbered 10, after V lost 5 bases and J lost 1 base. CDR1 and CDR2 from the germline V gene are SGHRS and YFSETQ.

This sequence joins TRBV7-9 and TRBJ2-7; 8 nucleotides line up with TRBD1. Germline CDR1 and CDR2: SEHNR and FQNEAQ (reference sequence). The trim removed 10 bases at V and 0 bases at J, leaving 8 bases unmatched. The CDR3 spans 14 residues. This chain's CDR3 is CATGKGQASYEQYF. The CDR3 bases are TGTGCCACCGGAAAGGGACAGGCCTCCTACGAGCAGTACTTC.

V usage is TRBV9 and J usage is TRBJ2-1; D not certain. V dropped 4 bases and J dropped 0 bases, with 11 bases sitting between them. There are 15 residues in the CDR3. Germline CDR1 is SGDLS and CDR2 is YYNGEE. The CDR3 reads CASSPALSSYNEQFF. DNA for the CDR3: TGTGCCAGCAGCCCCGCCCTGAGCTCCTACAATGAGCAGTTCTTC.

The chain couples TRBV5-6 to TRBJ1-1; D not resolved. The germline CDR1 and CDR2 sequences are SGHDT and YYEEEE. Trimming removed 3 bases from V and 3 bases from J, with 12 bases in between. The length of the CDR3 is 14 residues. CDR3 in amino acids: CASSSRTGDTEAFF. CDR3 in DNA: TGTGCCAGCAGCTCGAGGACGGGAGACACTGAAGCTTTCTTT.

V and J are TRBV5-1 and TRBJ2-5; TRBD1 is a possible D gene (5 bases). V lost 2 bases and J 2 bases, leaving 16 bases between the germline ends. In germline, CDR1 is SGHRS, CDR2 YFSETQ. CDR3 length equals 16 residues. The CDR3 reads CASSLLGQGLQETQYF. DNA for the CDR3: TGCGCCAGCAGCTTATTAGGCCAGGGATTACAAGAGACCCAGTACTTC.

The chain's CDR3 is CASSGPGGSTYNEQFF. CDR3 sequence (DNA): TGTGCCAGCAGTGGACCCGGGGGGTCAACCTACAATGAGCAGTTCTTC. This rearrangement joins TRBV2 to TRBJ2-1, with 7 bases lining up with TRBD2. This CDR3 comprises 16 residues. Per germline, CDR1 SNHLY and CDR2 FYNNEI. V dropped 4 bases and J dropped 2; count of bases not matched to a gene: 8.

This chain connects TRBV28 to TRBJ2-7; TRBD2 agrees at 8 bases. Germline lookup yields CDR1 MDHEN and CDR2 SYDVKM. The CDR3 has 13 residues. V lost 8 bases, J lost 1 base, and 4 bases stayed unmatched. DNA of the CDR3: TGTGCCAGCGGCGGGGGGAAATCCTACGAGCAGTACTTC. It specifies CASGGGKSYEQYF.

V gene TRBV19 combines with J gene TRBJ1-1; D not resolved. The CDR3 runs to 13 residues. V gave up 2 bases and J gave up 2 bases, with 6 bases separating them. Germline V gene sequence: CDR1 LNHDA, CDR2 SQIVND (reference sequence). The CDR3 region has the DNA TGTGCCAGTAGTATACGGGGTAACACTGAAGCTTTCTTT. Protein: CASSIRGNTEAFF. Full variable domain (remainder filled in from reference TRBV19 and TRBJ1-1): DGGITQSPKYLFRKEGQNVTLSCEQNLNHDAMYWYRQDPGQGLRLIYYSQIVNDFQKGDIAEGYSVSREKKESFPLTVTSAQKNPTAFYLCASSIRGNTEAFFGQGTRLTVV.

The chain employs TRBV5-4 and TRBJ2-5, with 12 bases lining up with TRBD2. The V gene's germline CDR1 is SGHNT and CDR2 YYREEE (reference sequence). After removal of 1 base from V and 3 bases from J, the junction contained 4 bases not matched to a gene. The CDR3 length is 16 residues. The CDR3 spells CASSLPSGGAEETQYF. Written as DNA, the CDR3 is TGTGCCAGCAGCTTGCCTAGCGGGGGGGCCGAAGAGACCCAGTACTTC.

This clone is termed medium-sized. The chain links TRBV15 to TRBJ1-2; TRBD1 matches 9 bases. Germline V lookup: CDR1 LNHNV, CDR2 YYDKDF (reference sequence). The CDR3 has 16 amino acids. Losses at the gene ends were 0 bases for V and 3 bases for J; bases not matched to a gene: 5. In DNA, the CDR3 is TGTGCCACCAGCAGAGATCGGACAGGGGTGGACTATGGCTACACCTTC. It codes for CATSRDRTGVDYGYTF.

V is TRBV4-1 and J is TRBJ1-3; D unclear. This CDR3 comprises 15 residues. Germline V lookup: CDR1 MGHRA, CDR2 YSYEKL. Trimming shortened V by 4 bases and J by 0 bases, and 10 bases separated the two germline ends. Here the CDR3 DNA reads TGCGCCAGCAGCCCTGACTCTCTCTCTGGAAACACCATATATTTT. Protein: CASSPDSLSGNTIYF.

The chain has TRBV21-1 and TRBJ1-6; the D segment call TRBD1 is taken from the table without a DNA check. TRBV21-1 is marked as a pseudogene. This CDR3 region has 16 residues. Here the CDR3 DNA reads TGTGCCAGCAGCCCGAGACACTCCCGATGGAATTCACCCCTCCACTTT. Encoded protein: CASSPRHSRWNSPLHF.

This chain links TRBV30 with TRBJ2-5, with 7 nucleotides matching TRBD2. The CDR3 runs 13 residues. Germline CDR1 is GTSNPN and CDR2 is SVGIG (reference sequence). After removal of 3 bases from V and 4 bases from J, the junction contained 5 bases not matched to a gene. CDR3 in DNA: TGTGCCTGGAGCCTCACTAGCGCAGAGACCCAGTACTTC. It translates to CAWSLTSAETQYF.